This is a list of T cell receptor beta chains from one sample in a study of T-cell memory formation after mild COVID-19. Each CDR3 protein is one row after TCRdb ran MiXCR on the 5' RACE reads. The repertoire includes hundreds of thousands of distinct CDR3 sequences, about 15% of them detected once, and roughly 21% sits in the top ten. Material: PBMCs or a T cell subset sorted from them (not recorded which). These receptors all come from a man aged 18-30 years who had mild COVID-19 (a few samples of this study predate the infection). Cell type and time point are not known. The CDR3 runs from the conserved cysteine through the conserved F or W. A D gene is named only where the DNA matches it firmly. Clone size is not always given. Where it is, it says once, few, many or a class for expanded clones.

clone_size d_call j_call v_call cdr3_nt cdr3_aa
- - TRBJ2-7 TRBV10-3 TGTGCCATCAGCAGGGGACCAAACTACGAGCAGTACTTC CAISRGPNYEQYF
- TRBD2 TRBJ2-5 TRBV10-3 TGTGCCATCAGACTAGCGGGGGGGCCTCGAGAGACCCAGTACTTC CAIRLAGGPRETQYF
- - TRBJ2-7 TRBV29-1 TGCAGCGTTTCCGGGACGTCCTACGAGCAGTACTTC CSVSGTSYEQYF
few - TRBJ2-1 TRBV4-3 TGCGCCAGCAGCCAAAATTTGGCTGGTGAGCAGTTCTTC CASSQNLAGEQFF
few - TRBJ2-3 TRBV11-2 TGTGCCAGCAGCGCCCTCCATACCACAGATACGCAGTATTTT CASSALHTTDTQYF
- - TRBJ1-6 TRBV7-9 TGTGCCAGCAGCTTAGTTAATTCACCCCTCCACTTT CASSLVNSPLHF
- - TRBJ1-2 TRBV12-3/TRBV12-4 TGTGCCAGCAGTTTAGGCGGGACGGGACCCTATGGCTACACCTTC CASSLGGTGPYGYTF
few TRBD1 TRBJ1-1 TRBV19 TGTGCCAGTAGTGTAAGACAGGGGTTGGACACTGAAGCTTTCTTT CASSVRQGLDTEAFF
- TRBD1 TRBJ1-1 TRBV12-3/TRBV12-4 TGTGCCAGCAGTGACAGGGGGAGTAGAACTGAAGCTTTCTTT CASSDRGSRTEAFF
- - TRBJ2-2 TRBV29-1 TGCAGCGTAGCATTCCTCACCGGGGAGCTGTTTTTT CSVAFLTGELFF
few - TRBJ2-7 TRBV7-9 TGTGCCAGCAGCTTCGACTTGCAGGGGAATCCCTACGAGCAGTACTTC CASSFDLQGNPYEQYF
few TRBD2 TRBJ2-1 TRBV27 TGTGCCAGCCGTAACGGGAGGGGCGGAAATGAGCAGTTCTTC CASRNGRGGNEQFF
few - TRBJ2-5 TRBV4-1 TGCGCCAGCAGCCCACTTTCGAGGGGAGACCAAGAGACCCAGTACTTC CASSPLSRGDQETQYF
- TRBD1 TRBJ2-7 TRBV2 TGTGCCAGCAGCCGGGACAGGGAGACCTACGAGCAGTACTTC CASSRDRETYEQYF
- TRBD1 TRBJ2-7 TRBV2 TGTGCCAGCAGTGACACAGGGGGGACCTACGAGCAGTACTTC CASSDTGGTYEQYF
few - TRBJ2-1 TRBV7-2 TGTGCCAGCAACGTTGTGGGCTCCTACAATGAGCAGTTCTTC CASNVVGSYNEQFF
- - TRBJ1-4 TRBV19 TGTGCCAGTAGTCAGTCGGGCACTAATGAAAAACTGTTTTTT CASSQSGTNEKLFF
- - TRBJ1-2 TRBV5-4 TGTGCCAGCAGTCCTAAGGGTTATGGCTACACCTTC CASSPKGYGYTF
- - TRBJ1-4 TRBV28 TGTGCCAGCAGCTGGGACGCCAATGAAAAACTGTTTTTT CASSWDANEKLFF
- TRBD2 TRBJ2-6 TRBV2 TGTGCCAGCAGTTTGTCTGGGAGGGGTGTCTCTGGGGCCAACGTCCTGACTTTC CASSLSGRGVSGANVLTF
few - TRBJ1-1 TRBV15 TGTGCCACCAGCAGGGAGAGGAGCGGGGGGCAAACTGAAGCTTTCTTT CATSRERSGGQTEAFF
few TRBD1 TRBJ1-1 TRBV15 TGTGCCACCAGCTCGATTGGACAGGGAGGGCAACAGGTTGAAGCTTTCTTT CATSSIGQGGQQVEAFF
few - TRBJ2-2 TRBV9 TGTGCCAGCAGCGTAGGTGGACCGGAGGAGCTGTTTTTT CASSVGGPEELFF
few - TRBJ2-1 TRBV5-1 TGCGCCAGCGGTGGGGCTAGCTCGGTTAATGAGCAGTTCTTC CASGGASSVNEQFF
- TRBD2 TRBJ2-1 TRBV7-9 TGTGCCAGCAGCTTAGTGCGACTAGCGGACAATGAGCAGTTCTTC CASSLVRLADNEQFF
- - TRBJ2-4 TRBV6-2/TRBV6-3 TGTGCCAGCAGGGCAACAGGGATGAGAATTCGTAGGGAAAACATTCAGTACTTC CASRATGMRIRRENIQYF
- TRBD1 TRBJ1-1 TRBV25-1 TGTGCCAGCGGGCGGACAGGGTTGGGGACTGAAGCTTTCTTT CASGRTGLGTEAFF
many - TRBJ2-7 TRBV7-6 TGTGCCAGCAGCTTAGAGGCTGGGGGTACCTACGAGCAGTACTTC CASSLEAGGTYEQYF
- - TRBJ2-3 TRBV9 TGTGCCAGCAGCGTAGGAGCGGTAGATACGCAGTATTTT CASSVGAVDTQYF
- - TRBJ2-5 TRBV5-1 TGCGCCAGCAGTTGGACCCCCGTCAAACAAGAGACCCAGTACTTC CASSWTPVKQETQYF
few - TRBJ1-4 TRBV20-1 TGCAGTGCTACCCGCCCCCAGGGTGTAAATGAAAAACTGTTTTTT CSATRPQGVNEKLFF
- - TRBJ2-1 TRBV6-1 TGTGCCAGCAGCCACCGCGGACTCTACAATGAGCAGTTCTTC CASSHRGLYNEQFF
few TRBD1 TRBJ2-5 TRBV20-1 TGCAGTGCTATTTACAGGGGGCGCAAAGAGACCCAGTACTTC CSAIYRGRKETQYF
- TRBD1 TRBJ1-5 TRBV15 TGTGCCACCCGGACCGGGACAGGGAGCTATCAGCCCCAGCATTTT CATRTGTGSYQPQHF
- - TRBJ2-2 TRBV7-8 TGTGCCACCCGTCAAACAGGGATCACCGGGGAGCTGTTTTTT CATRQTGITGELFF
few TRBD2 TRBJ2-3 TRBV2 TGTGCCAGCAATGGGGGGGTCACAGATACGCAGTATTTT CASNGGVTDTQYF
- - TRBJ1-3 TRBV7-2 TGTGCCAGCAGCTTAGGTCAAGGGTTTGGCACCATATATTTT CASSLGQGFGTIYF